The clone carrying this T cell receptor (beta chain) was detected once. Its antigen is undetermined. The V gene's germline CDR1 is SGHTA and CDR2 FQGNSA. This CDR3 is 15 amino acids long. The V end was cut by 0 bases, the J end by 2 bases, with 11 bases between. The entry originates in a study of beta chain features in type 1 diabetes. Broader study findings: Comparison showed that naive, central memory and Treg TCRB repertoires appeared more similar among patients than among healthy donors.

The authors reverse transcribed all of the isolated RNA, so sequencing captured expressed TCRB transcripts. Here immunoSEQ multiplex PCR was the method, and the copy in TCRdb shows in-frame clones only, minus some. The sample records hundreds of thousands of clones, around 15% being singletons. The sequence came from a man younger than 30 in good health. The gene calls are TRBV7-2 and TRBJ2-7; no clear D. The specimen sequenced was naive CD4+ T cells from blood. Here the CDR3 DNA reads TGTGCCAGCAGCTTAGCGTTGCAGGCTACCTACGAGCAGTACTTC. Its translation is CASSLALQATYEQYF.